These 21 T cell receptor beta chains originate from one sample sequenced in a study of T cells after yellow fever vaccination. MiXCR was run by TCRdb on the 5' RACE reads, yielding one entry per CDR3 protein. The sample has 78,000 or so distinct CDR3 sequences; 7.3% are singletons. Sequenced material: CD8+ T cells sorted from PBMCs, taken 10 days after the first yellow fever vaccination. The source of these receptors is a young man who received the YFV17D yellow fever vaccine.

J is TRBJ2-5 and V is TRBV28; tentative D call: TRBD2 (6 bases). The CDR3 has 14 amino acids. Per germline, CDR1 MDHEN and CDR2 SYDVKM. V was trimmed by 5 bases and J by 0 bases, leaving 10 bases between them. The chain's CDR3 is CASSVLANQETQYF. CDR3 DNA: TGTGCCAGCAGTGTGCTAGCGAACCAAGAGACCCAGTACTTC. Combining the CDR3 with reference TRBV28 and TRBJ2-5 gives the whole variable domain DVKVTQSSRYLVKRTGEKVFLECVQDMDHENMFWYRQDPGLGLRLIYFSYDVKMKEKGDIPEGYSVSREKKERFSLILESASTNQTSMYLCASSVLANQETQYFGPGTRLLVL.

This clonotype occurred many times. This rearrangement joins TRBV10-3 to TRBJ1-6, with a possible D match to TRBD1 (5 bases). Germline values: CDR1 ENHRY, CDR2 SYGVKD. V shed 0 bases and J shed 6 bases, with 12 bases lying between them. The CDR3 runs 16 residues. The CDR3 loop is CAISESRQSPNSPLHF. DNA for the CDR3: TGTGCCATCAGTGAGTCCCGACAGAGCCCTAATTCACCCCTCCACTTT.

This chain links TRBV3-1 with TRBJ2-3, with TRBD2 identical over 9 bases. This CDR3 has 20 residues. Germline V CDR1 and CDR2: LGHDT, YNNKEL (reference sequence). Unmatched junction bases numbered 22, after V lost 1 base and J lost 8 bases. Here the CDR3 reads CASSQGVEVSSGGPRATQYF. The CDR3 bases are TGTGCCAGCAGCCAAGGGGTAGAAGTGAGTAGCGGGGGCCCCAGGGCTACGCAGTATTTT.

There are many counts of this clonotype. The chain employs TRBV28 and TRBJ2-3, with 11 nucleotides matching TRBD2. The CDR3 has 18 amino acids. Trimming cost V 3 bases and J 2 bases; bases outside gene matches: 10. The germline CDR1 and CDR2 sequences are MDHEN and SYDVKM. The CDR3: CASSFGLAGGEVTDTQYF. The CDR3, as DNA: TGTGCCAGCAGTTTCGGGCTAGCGGGAGGAGAGGTCACAGATACGCAGTATTTT.

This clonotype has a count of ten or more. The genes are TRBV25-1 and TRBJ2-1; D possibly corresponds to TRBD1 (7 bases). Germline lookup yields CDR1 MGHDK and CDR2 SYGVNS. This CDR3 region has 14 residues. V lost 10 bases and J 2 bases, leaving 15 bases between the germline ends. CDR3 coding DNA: TGTGCCACCAGACAGGGAGGAGCCTACAATGAGCAGTTCTTC. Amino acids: CATRQGGAYNEQFF.

The CDR3 DNA reads as TGTGCCAGCAGCCCCCGGACAGGGATTAAGAATGAGCAGTTCTTC. This codes for CASSPRTGIKNEQFF. The chain is built from TRBV7-9 and TRBJ2-1; 8 bases map to TRBD1. Germline CDR1 is SEHNR and CDR2 is FQNEAQ (reference sequence). The CDR3 is 15 amino acids. Trimming cost V 5 bases and J 7 bases; bases outside gene matches: 10.

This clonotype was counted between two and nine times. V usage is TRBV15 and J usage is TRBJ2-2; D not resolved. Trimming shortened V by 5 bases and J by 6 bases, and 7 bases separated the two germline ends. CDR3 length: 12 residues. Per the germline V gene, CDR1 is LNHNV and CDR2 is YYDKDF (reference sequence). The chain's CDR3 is CATSPMAGELFF. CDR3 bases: TGTGCCACCAGCCCGATGGCCGGGGAGCTGTTTTTT. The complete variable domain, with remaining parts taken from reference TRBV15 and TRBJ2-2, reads DAMVIQNPRYQVTQFGKPVTLSCSQTLNHNVMYWYQQKSSQAPKLLFHYYDKDFNNEADTPDNFQSRRPNTSFCFLDIRSPGLGDTAMYLCATSPMAGELFFGEGSRLTVL.

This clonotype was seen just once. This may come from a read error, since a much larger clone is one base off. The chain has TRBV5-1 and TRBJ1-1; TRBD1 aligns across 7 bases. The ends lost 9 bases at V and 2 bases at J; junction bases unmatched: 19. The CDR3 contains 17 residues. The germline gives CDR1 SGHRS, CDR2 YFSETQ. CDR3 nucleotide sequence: TGCGCCATCAGAATGTACGCGGAGGGGGCTGTAAACACTGAAGCTTTCTTT. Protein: CAIRMYAEGAVNTEAFF.

CDR3 in amino acids: CASSLEGSSYEQYF. The CDR3 region has the DNA TGCGCCAGCAGCTTGGAGGGAAGCTCCTACGAGCAGTACTTC. The V gene is TRBV5-1, the J gene TRBJ2-7; D not certain. Between the trimmed V and J ends, which lost 0 bases and 0 bases, there was a span of 7 bases. Looked up from germline, CDR1 is SGHRS and CDR2 is YFSETQ. CDR3 length: 14 residues.

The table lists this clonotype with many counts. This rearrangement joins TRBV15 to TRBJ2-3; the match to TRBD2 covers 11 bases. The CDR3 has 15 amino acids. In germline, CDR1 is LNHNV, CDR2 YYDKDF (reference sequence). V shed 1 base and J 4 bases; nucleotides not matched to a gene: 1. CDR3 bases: TGTGCCACCAGCAGAGCTAGCGGGGGGCCAGATACGCAGTATTTT. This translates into CATSRASGGPDTQYF.

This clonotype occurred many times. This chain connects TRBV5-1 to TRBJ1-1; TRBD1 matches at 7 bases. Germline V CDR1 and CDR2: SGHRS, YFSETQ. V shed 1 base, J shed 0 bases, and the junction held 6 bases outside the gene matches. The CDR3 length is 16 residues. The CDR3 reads CASSLTSGGMNTEAFF. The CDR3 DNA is TGCGCCAGCAGCTTGACGTCAGGGGGAATGAACACTGAAGCTTTCTTT.

The CDR3 loop reads CASSYRDYPGNEQFF. CDR3 nucleotide sequence: TGTGCCAGCAGTTACCGGGACTATCCTGGGAATGAGCAGTTCTTC. The chain combines TRBV6-2 or TRBV6-3 with TRBJ2-1, with TRBD2 matching over 7 bases. Germline CDR1 MNHEY, CDR2 SVGEGT. The CDR3 is 15 amino acids. V dropped 2 bases and J dropped 7; count of bases not matched to a gene: 8.

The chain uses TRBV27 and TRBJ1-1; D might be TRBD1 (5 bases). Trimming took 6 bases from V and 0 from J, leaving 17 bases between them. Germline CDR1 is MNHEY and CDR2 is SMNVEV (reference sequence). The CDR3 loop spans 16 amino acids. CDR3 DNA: TGTGCCAGCAGCAATTTGGTGGCAGGGATGAACACTGAAGCTTTCTTT. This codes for CASSNLVAGMNTEAFF.

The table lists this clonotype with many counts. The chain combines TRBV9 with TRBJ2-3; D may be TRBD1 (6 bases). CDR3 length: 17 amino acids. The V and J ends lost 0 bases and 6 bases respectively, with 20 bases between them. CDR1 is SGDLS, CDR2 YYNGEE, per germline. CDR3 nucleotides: TGTGCCAGCAGCGTAGCGACCGGGCCAGGGGTTCCGGATACGCAGTATTTT. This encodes CASSVATGPGVPDTQYF.

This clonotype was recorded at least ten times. CDR3 in amino acids: CASSERGAFKDEQFF. The CDR3 DNA follows: TGCGCCAGCAGTGAGCGGGGGGCTTTCAAGGATGAGCAGTTCTTC. The chain couples TRBV10-2 to TRBJ2-1; maybe TRBD2 (7 bases). From germline, CDR1 is WSHSY and CDR2 SAAADI. The CDR3 has 15 amino acids. V lost 2 bases, J lost 8 bases, and 16 bases lay in between.

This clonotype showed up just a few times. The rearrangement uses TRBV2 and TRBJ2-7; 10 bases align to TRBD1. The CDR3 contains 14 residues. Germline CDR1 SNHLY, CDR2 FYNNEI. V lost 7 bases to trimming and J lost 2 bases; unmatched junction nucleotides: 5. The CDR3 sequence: CASIRGQGPYEQYV. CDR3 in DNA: TGTGCCAGCATCCGGGGACAGGGGCCCTACGAGCAGTACGTC.

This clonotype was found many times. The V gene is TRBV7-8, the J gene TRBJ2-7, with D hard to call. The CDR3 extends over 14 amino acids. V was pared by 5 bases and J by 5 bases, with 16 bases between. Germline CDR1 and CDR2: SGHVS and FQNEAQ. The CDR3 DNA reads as TGTGCCAGCAGCACCCACCCCAACCCGCACGAGCAGTACGTC. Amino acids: CASSTHPNPHEQYV.

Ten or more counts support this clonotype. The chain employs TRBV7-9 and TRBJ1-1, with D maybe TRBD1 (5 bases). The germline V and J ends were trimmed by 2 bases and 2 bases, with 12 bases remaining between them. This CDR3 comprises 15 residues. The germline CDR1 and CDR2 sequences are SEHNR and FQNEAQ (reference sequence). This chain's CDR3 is CASSLMPGVNTEAFF. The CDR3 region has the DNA TGTGCCAGCAGCTTAATGCCGGGGGTCAACACTGAAGCTTTCTTT. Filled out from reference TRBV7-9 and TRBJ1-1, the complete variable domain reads DTGVSQNPRHKITKRGQNVTFRCDPISEHNRLYWYRQTLGQGPEFLTYFQNEAQLEKSRLLSDRFSAERPKGSFSTLEIQRTEQGDSAMYLCASSLMPGVNTEAFFGQGTRLTVV.

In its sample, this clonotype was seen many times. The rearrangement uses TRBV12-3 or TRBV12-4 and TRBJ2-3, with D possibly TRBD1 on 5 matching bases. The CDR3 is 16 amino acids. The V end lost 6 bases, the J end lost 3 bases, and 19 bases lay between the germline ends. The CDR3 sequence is CASRVQGGFITDTQYF. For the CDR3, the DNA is TGTGCCAGCAGAGTCCAGGGTGGGTTTATTACAGATACGCAGTATTTT.

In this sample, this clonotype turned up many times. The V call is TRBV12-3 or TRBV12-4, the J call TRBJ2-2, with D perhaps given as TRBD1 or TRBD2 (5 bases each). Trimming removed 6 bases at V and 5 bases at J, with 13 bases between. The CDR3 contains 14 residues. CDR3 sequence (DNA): TGTGCCAGCAGGGGACCGGGAAGGACCGGGGAGCTGTTTTTT. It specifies CASRGPGRTGELFF.

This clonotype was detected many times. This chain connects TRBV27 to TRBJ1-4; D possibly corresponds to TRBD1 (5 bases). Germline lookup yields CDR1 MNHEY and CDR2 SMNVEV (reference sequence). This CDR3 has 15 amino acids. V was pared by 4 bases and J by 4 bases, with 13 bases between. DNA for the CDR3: TGTGCCAGCAGTTCCCCGGGACGGGATAATGAAAAACTGTTTTTT. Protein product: CASSSPGRDNEKLFF.